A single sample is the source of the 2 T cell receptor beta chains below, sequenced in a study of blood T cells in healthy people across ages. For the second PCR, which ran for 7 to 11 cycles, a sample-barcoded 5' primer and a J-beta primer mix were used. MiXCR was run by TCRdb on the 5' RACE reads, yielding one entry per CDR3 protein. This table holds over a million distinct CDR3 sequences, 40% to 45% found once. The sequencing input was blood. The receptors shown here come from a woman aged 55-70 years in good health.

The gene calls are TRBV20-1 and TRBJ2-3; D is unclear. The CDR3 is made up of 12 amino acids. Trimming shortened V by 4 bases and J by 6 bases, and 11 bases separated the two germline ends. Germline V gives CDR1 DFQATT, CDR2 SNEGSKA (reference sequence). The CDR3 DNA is TGCAGTGCTAACCATGGCCCCGATACGCAGTATTTT. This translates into CSANHGPDTQYF.

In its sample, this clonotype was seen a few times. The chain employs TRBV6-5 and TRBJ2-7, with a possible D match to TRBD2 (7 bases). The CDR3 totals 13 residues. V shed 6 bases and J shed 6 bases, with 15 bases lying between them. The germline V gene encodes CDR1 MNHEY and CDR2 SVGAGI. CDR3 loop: CASRNGAGAEQYF. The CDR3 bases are TGTGCCAGCAGAAACGGGGCGGGGGCCGAGCAGTACTTC.